The 26 T cell receptor beta chains listed next were all sequenced from one sample in a study of cytomegalovirus exposure and HLA in healthy donors. The PCR had 60 Vbeta and 13 Jbeta primers. Measured with immunoSEQ multiplex PCR; TCRdb has only the in-frame clones, and not every one. The sample consists of over 100,000 clones, more than 75% of them appearing once. Input material: PBMCs. These receptor sequences come from a woman aged 45 to 65 in good health and CMV-seropositive.

This clone was observed once. The chain has TRBV10-3 and TRBJ2-1; 7 bases agree with TRBD1. CDR3 length equals 16 residues. With V trimmed by 0 bases and J by 9 bases, 11 bases remained unmatched. CDR1 and CDR2 (germline): ENHRY, SYGVKD. This chain's CDR3 is CAISESPTGTVGEQFF. In nucleotides, the CDR3 is TGTGCCATCAGTGAGTCGCCGACAGGGACGGTCGGTGAGCAGTTCTTC.

J is TRBJ2-1 and V is TRBV9, with 10 bases identical to TRBD2. CDR3 size: 15 residues. From germline, CDR1 is SGDLS and CDR2 YYNGEE. The ends lost 4 bases at V and 8 bases at J; junction bases unmatched: 9. CDR3 sequence (DNA): TGTGCCAGCAGCCTTCTGACTAGCGGGTTAGATGAGCAGTTCTTC. It is translated as CASSLLTSGLDEQFF. Variable domain in full (rest from reference TRBV9 and TRBJ2-1): DSGVTQTPKHLITATGQRVTLRCSPRSGDLSVYWYQQSLDQGLQFLIQYYNGEERAKGNILERFSAQQFPDLHSELNLSSLELGDSALYFCASSLLTSGLDEQFFGPGTRLTVL.

There are a few counts of this clone. V is TRBV18 and J is TRBJ1-1, with a weak D call TRBD1 (5 bases). The germline V gene has CDR1 KGHSH and CDR2 LQKENI. The CDR3 spans 13 residues. Trimming stripped 6 bases from V and 3 bases from J, with 11 bases between. For the CDR3, the DNA is TGTGCCAGCTCTCCGGCAGGGCACACTGAAGCTTTCTTT. Protein: CASSPAGHTEAFF.

V is TRBV27 and J is TRBJ1-2; 9 positions agree with TRBD1. CDR1 is MNHEY and CDR2 is SMNVEV in the germline V gene (reference sequence). The CDR3 length is 14 residues. After removal of 6 bases from V and 6 bases from J, the junction contained 8 bases not matched to a gene. DNA of the CDR3: TGTGCCAGCAGGTCATGGGACAGGGAAGATGGCTACACCTTC. Its protein product is CASRSWDREDGYTF.

The chain links TRBV14 to TRBJ2-1; D ambiguous. This CDR3 is built from 15 residues. V shed 1 base and J shed 9 bases, with 16 bases lying between them. Germline V CDR1 and CDR2: SGHDN, FVKESK. The CDR3 DNA sequence: TGTGCCAGCAGCCAAGGCGATAGTCCCTCTACTGAGCAGTTCTTC. It codes for CASSQGDSPSTEQFF.

This chain links TRBV4-1 with TRBJ2-1; the match to TRBD1 covers 9 bases. The ends lost 6 bases at V and 4 bases at J; junction bases unmatched: 10. The CDR3 sequence is 16 residues long. Germline V lookup: CDR1 MGHRA, CDR2 YSYEKL. The CDR3, as DNA: TGCGCCAGCAGGTCTCCCGGGGGACAGGGATACAATGAGCAGTTCTTC. Encoded protein: CASRSPGGQGYNEQFF.

The chain uses TRBV18 and TRBJ1-1; TRBD1 is a possible D gene (6 bases). V lost 3 bases, J lost 1 base, and 9 bases lay in between. Per germline, CDR1 KGHSH and CDR2 LQKENI. The CDR3 has 14 amino acids. DNA of the CDR3: TGTGCCAGCTCACCGTCAGGGGAGAACACTGAAGCTTTCTTT. Amino acid sequence: CASSPSGENTEAFF.

The rearrangement joins TRBV9 to TRBJ2-1; 11 bases are a match to TRBD2. CDR3 size: 17 residues. Germline V gene lookup returns CDR1 SGDLS and CDR2 YYNGEE. J lost 6 bases, V lost 3 bases, and 11 bases had no gene match. The CDR3 DNA is TGTGCCAGCAGCGCCCCAAAGCTAGCGGGGGGCCCCAATGAGCAGTTCTTC. This codes for CASSAPKLAGGPNEQFF. The entire variable domain, with the rest obtained from reference TRBV9 and TRBJ2-1, is as follows: DSGVTQTPKHLITATGQRVTLRCSPRSGDLSVYWYQQSLDQGLQFLIQYYNGEERAKGNILERFSAQQFPDLHSELNLSSLELGDSALYFCASSAPKLAGGPNEQFFGPGTRLTVL.

The rearrangement joins TRBV5-8 to TRBJ2-1; 9 positions match TRBD2. V lost 0 bases, J lost 5 bases, and 3 bases stayed unmatched. The V gene's germline CDR1 is SGHTS and CDR2 YDEGEE. CDR3 length equals 15 residues. CDR3 region: CASSLGLADDNEQFF. Written as DNA, the CDR3 is TGTGCCAGCAGCTTGGGACTAGCGGACGACAATGAGCAGTTCTTC.

The sample holds one count of this clone. The chain employs TRBV11-2 and TRBJ1-2; a possible D gene is TRBD1 (5 bases). V shed 3 bases and J shed 9 bases, with 8 bases lying between them. Germline V gene sequence: CDR1 SGHAT, CDR2 FQNNGV. The CDR3 has 11 amino acids. CDR3 nucleotide sequence: TGTGCCAGCAGCTTGGGGGGTAGCTACACCTTC. Translated, it gives CASSLGGSYTF. The full variable domain, with the rest looked up from reference TRBV11-2 and TRBJ1-2, is EAGVAQSPRYKIIEKRQSVAFWCNPISGHATLYWYQQILGQGPKLLIQFQNNGVVDDSQLPKDRFSAERLKGVDSTLKIQPAKLEDSAVYLCASSLGGSYTFGSGTRLTVV.

V usage is TRBV11-3 and J usage is TRBJ2-5; TRBD1 agrees at 9 bases. Gene TRBJ2-7 matches the end of the DNA better, so the J call may be wrong. The CDR3 has 15 residues. Looked up from germline, CDR1 is SGHNT and CDR2 is YENEEA. The CDR3 protein is CASSLNTGGGYEQYF. Written as DNA, the CDR3 is TGTGCCAGCAGCCTTAATACAGGGGGCGGCTACGAGCAGTACTTC.

The rearrangement joins TRBV19 to TRBJ1-5, with D uncertain. This CDR3 region has 14 residues. The germline V gene encodes CDR1 LNHDA and CDR2 SQIVND (reference sequence). The V and J ends lost 4 bases and 5 bases respectively, with 12 bases between them. In DNA, the CDR3 is TGTGCCAGTAGTACCCCGAATAACTATCAGCCCCAGCATTTT. It encodes CASSTPNNYQPQHF.

The V call is TRBV2, the J call TRBJ2-3; D is possibly TRBD2 (6 bases). There are 13 residues in the CDR3. The germline V gene encodes CDR1 SNHLY and CDR2 FYNNEI. The germline V and J ends were trimmed by 7 bases and 3 bases, with 11 bases remaining between them. The CDR3 spells CASTGGVTDTQYF. In DNA form, the CDR3 reads TGTGCCAGCACCGGCGGGGTTACAGATACGCAGTATTTT.

The chain couples TRBV2 to TRBJ2-3, with TRBD2 as a possible D gene (6 bases). Germline-derived CDR1 and CDR2 are SNHLY and FYNNEI. This CDR3 region has 12 residues. The V end lost 5 bases, the J end lost 5 bases, and 8 bases lay between the germline ends. The CDR3 loop is CASSRLVDTQYF. CDR3 nucleotide sequence: TGTGCCAGCAGTCGACTAGTAGATACGCAGTATTTT.

V and J are TRBV2 and TRBJ1-2; D is perhaps TRBD1 (5 bases). Germline assignment: CDR1 SNHLY and CDR2 FYNNEI. V lost 4 bases to trimming and J lost 8 bases, with 11 bases between them. This CDR3 spans 12 amino acids. In nucleotides, the CDR3 is TGTGCCAGCAGTGCTACAGGCCAAGGCTACACCTTC. It codes for CASSATGQGYTF.

A single count supports this clone. The chain has TRBV6-5 and TRBJ1-2; 7 bases fit TRBD1. The germline V gene encodes CDR1 MNHEY and CDR2 SVGAGI. Trimming at V came to 5 bases and at J to 4 bases, leaving 7 bases not matched to a gene. This CDR3 region has 14 residues. The CDR3 bases are TGTGCCAGCAGTGGACCGACAGGGCCCTATGGCTACACCTTC. Amino acids: CASSGPTGPYGYTF.

V and J are TRBV5-1 and TRBJ2-2, with D unresolved. CDR1 SGHRS and CDR2 YFSETQ come from the germline V gene. The germline V and J ends were trimmed by 0 bases and 6 bases, with 6 bases remaining between them. The CDR3 has 13 amino acids. CDR3: CASSLVEPGELFF. The DNA for the CDR3 is TGCGCCAGCAGCTTGGTTGAGCCCGGGGAGCTGTTTTTT.

The V call is TRBV19, the J call TRBJ1-1; TRBD1 agrees at 7 bases. Per the germline V gene, CDR1 is LNHDA and CDR2 is SQIVND (reference sequence). The CDR3 has 14 residues. The trim removed 8 bases at V and 6 bases at J, leaving 12 bases unmatched. CDR3 in amino acids: CASEYRGGSAEAFF. CDR3 DNA: TGTGCCAGTGAGTACAGGGGAGGATCCGCTGAAGCTTTCTTT.

The chain links TRBV5-8 to TRBJ2-5; D possibly corresponds to TRBD1 (5 bases). Looked up from germline, CDR1 is SGHTS and CDR2 is YDEGEE. The CDR3 spans 14 residues. Deletions cut 4 bases from V and 0 bases from J, with 10 bases between. DNA for the CDR3: TGTGCCAGCAGCGACACAGGTTACCAAGAGACCCAGTACTTC. Translation: CASSDTGYQETQYF.

This clone was seen a single time. This chain connects TRBV11-2 to TRBJ2-1; 8 bases are a match to TRBD1. V shed 4 bases and J 4 bases; nucleotides not matched to a gene: 9. CDR1 SGHAT and CDR2 FQNNGV come from the germline V gene. This CDR3 region has 16 residues. CDR3 bases: TGTGCCAGCAGCTCCGGGCCGACAGGGGCGTACAATGAGCAGTTCTTC. Its translation is CASSSGPTGAYNEQFF. The whole variable domain, filled in from reference TRBV11-2 and TRBJ2-1, reads EAGVAQSPRYKIIEKRQSVAFWCNPISGHATLYWYQQILGQGPKLLIQFQNNGVVDDSQLPKDRFSAERLKGVDSTLKIQPAKLEDSAVYLCASSSGPTGAYNEQFFGPGTRLTVL.

The chain joins TRBV4-2 to TRBJ2-2; D unclear. Trimming pared 4 bases from V and 3 bases from J, leaving 15 bases between. The germline gives CDR1 LGHNA, CDR2 YNFKEQ. This CDR3 is built from 16 residues. CDR3 coding DNA: TGTGCCAGCAGCCGTTACGAAGAGCCGTACACCGGGGAGCTGTTTTTT. Translating gives CASSRYEEPYTGELFF.

The rearrangement joins TRBV4-1 to TRBJ1-2, with no clear D. The CDR3 covers 13 residues. Per the germline V gene, CDR1 is MGHRA and CDR2 is YSYEKL. V was clipped by 0 bases and J by 6 bases, with 8 bases between them. In nucleotides, the CDR3 is TGCGCCAGCAGCCAAGATCCAGAGGATGGCTACACCTTC. It codes for CASSQDPEDGYTF.

The rearrangement uses TRBV5-1 and TRBJ1-5; D unresolved. V was pared by 2 bases and J by 1 base, with 13 bases between. The CDR3 is made up of 16 amino acids. Germline loops: CDR1 SGHRS, CDR2 YFSETQ. CDR3 sequence: CASSFLPTGSNQPQHF. The CDR3 nucleotides are TGCGCCAGCAGCTTCCTTCCGACGGGAAGCAATCAGCCCCAGCATTTT.

This clone was detected only a few times. V is TRBV14 and J is TRBJ2-7; 8 bases match TRBD1. Germline assignment: CDR1 SGHDN and CDR2 FVKESK. The CDR3 is 17 residues long. After removal of 0 bases from V and 6 bases from J, the junction contained 13 bases not matched to a gene. The CDR3 DNA follows: TGTGCCAGCAGCCAAGATATTTCCTCGGACAGGGACGGCGAGCAGTACTTC. This gives the protein CASSQDISSDRDGEQYF. Drawing the rest from reference TRBV14 and TRBJ2-7, the complete variable domain is EAGVTQFPSHSVIEKGQTVTLRCDPISGHDNLYWYRRVMGKEIKFLLHFVKESKQDESGMPNNRFLAERTGGTYSTLKVQPAELEDSGVYFCASSQDISSDRDGEQYFGPGTRLTVT.

This clone was recorded only once. CDR3 sequence: CASSHPWPGSGNSPLHF. The CDR3 DNA is TGTGCCAGCAGCCATCCCTGGCCGGGGAGTGGTAATTCACCCCTCCACTTT. The J gene is TRBJ1-6, the V gene TRBV5-5; D is undetermined. This CDR3 has 17 amino acids. Trimming removed 4 bases from V and 6 bases from J, with 20 bases in between. Germline assignment: CDR1 SGHKS and CDR2 YYEKEE (reference sequence).

The chain links TRBV9 to TRBJ1-2; maybe TRBD1 (6 bases). Deletions cut 2 bases from V and 8 bases from J, with 13 bases between. Germline values: CDR1 SGDLS, CDR2 YYNGEE. This CDR3 has 13 residues. The CDR3 spells CASSVLTGIGYTF. CDR3 DNA sequence: TGTGCCAGCAGCGTCCTAACAGGGATCGGCTACACCTTC.